The source of this TCR beta chain is a study of CD8 T cells in ankylosing spondylitis. Findings of the study overall: A motif in TCR beta, a set of 8 or 9 highly homologous variants, appeared characteristic of ankylosing spondylitis blood.

The authors made TCR beta libraries by quantitative 5'-RACE with molecular barcodes. Each CDR3 protein is one row after TCRdb ran MiXCR on the 5' RACE reads. The sample lists a few hundred thousand distinct CDR3 sequences, approximately 20% occurring once. Concerning this clonotype itself: Its target is not known.

Specimen: blood, either unsorted or a sorted T cell fraction (not recorded which). The receptor was derived from a male donor with ankylosing spondylitis or in good health (not recorded which).

The CDR3 is CASSSSGGRPDTQYF. The DNA for the CDR3 is TGTGCCAGCAGTTCCTCAGGGGGCAGGCCAGATACGCAGTATTTT. This chain uses TRBV5-5 with TRBJ2-3; TRBD1 aligns across 8 bases. Germline-derived CDR1 and CDR2 are SGHKS and YYEKEE (reference sequence). V was clipped by 5 bases and J by 4 bases; unmatched bases: 9. The CDR3 has 15 residues. The full variable domain, with the rest looked up from reference TRBV5-5 and TRBJ2-3, is DAGVTQSPTHLIKTRGQQVTLRCSPISGHKSVSWYQQVLGQGPQFIFQYYEKEERGRGNFPDRFSARQFPNYSSELNVNALLLGDSALYLCASSSSGGRPDTQYFGPGTRLTVL.